This is a list of T cell receptor beta chains from one sample in a study of CD8+CD57+ T cells in acquired aplastic anemia. Via MiXCR, TCRdb re-called the reads, giving one row per CDR3 protein. The profile shows 450,000 to 600,000 distinct CDR3 sequences, approximately 33% of them singletons. Sequencing was carried out using sorted CD4+, CD8+, or CD8+CD57+ T cells (not recorded which) from PBMCs. These receptors came from a human donor with aplastic anemia. The CDR3 runs from the conserved cysteine through the conserved F or W. The order of the fields is clone size, V gene, D gene, J gene, CDR3 protein, CDR3 DNA. A D gene is named only where the DNA matches it firmly. The size field is filled for only some rows; it gives once, few, many or a size class.

abundance: once; v_gene: TRBV29-1; d_gene: TRBD2; j_gene: TRBJ2-1; CDR3aa: CSVDPQLAGENEQFF; CDR3nt: TGCAGCGTTGACCCCCAACTAGCGGGAGAGAATGAGCAGTTCTTC
abundance: many; v_gene: TRBV10-3; d_gene: NA; j_gene: TRBJ2-5; CDR3aa: CAISEGERASVRETQYF; CDR3nt: TGTGCCATCAGTGAGGGGGAGCGGGCTAGCGTAAGAGAGACCCAGTACTTC
abundance: many; v_gene: TRBV5-1; d_gene: NA; j_gene: TRBJ2-7; CDR3aa: CASRPNSYEQYF; CDR3nt: TGCGCCAGCAGACCTAACTCCTACGAGCAGTACTTC
abundance: NA; v_gene: TRBV25-1; d_gene: TRBD1; j_gene: TRBJ2-7; CDR3aa: CASSNPGQAYGEQYF; CDR3nt: TGTGCCAGCAGCAACCCGGGACAGGCTTATGGTGAGCAGTACTTC
abundance: NA; v_gene: TRBV27; d_gene: NA; j_gene: TRBJ2-1; CDR3aa: CATKYLPTGDDEQFF; CDR3nt: TGTGCCACCAAATACCTACCAACGGGGGACGATGAGCAGTTCTTC
abundance: NA; v_gene: TRBV20-1; d_gene: TRBD1; j_gene: TRBJ1-1; CDR3aa: CSARDRGTGGTEAFF; CDR3nt: TGCAGTGCTAGAGATCGGGGGACAGGGGGAACTGAAGCTTTCTTT
abundance: NA; v_gene: TRBV7-9; d_gene: NA; j_gene: TRBJ2-6; CDR3aa: CASSLAGSSGANVLTF; CDR3nt: TGTGCCAGCAGCTTAGCAGGGAGCTCTGGGGCCAACGTCCTGACTTTC
abundance: few; v_gene: TRBV14; d_gene: TRBD1; j_gene: TRBJ1-4; CDR3aa: CASSVRQGSNEKLFF; CDR3nt: TGTGCCAGCAGCGTGCGACAGGGAAGTAATGAAAAACTGTTTTTT
abundance: NA; v_gene: TRBV5-1; d_gene: NA; j_gene: TRBJ2-2; CDR3aa: CASSLASVANTGELFF; CDR3nt: TGCGCCAGCAGCTTGGCTAGCGTCGCGAACACCGGGGAGCTGTTTTTT
abundance: many; v_gene: TRBV24-1; d_gene: TRBD1; j_gene: TRBJ1-6; CDR3aa: CATSEGGQGTSPLHF; CDR3nt: TGTGCCACCAGTGAAGGGGGACAGGGTACTTCACCCCTCCACTTT
abundance: few; v_gene: TRBV4-1; d_gene: TRBD2; j_gene: TRBJ2-1; CDR3aa: CASSQVAGSSYNEQFF; CDR3nt: TGCGCCAGCAGCCAGGTAGCGGGAAGCTCCTACAATGAGCAGTTCTTC
abundance: NA; v_gene: TRBV11-1; d_gene: NA; j_gene: TRBJ1-4; CDR3aa: CASSPQLTASNEKLFF; CDR3nt: TGTGCCAGCAGCCCTCAATTGACAGCCTCTAATGAAAAACTGTTTTTT
abundance: NA; v_gene: TRBV6-2/TRBV6-3; d_gene: NA; j_gene: TRBJ2-1; CDR3aa: CASSYFYRDEQFF; CDR3nt: TGTGCCAGCAGTTACTTTTACAGGGATGAGCAGTTCTTC
abundance: NA; v_gene: TRBV20-1; d_gene: TRBD2; j_gene: TRBJ2-5; CDR3aa: CSARGSGGVVETQYF; CDR3nt: TGCAGTGCTAGAGGGAGCGGGGGAGTCGTAGAGACCCAGTACTTC
abundance: once; v_gene: TRBV15; d_gene: NA; j_gene: TRBJ2-7; CDR3aa: CATSSRQGHPYEQYF; CDR3nt: TGTGCCACCAGCAGTAGGCAGGGACACCCCTACGAGCAGTACTTC
abundance: NA; v_gene: TRBV29-1; d_gene: NA; j_gene: TRBJ2-3; CDR3aa: CSVELTKQVVLTDTQYF; CDR3nt: TGCAGCGTCGAATTGACTAAGCAGGTGGTACTAACAGATACGCAGTATTTT